The 29 T cell receptor beta chains reported below all come from one sample, sequenced in a study of Ad26.COV2.S vaccination and SARS-CoV-2 variants. As to treatment: about 20 received Ad26.COV2.S at low or high dose, single or two shots; about 5 received placebo; per-sample allocation not given. Vaccine and placebo recipients were sampled on day 63 after the first injection. TCRdb keeps only in-frame clones here, not all; method: immunoSEQ multiplex PCR. The table records roughly 380,000 clones, more than 75% of them present only once. The specimen was peripheral blood, collected in a trial of Ad26.COV2.S vaccine versus placebo. The receptors stem from a person between 18 and 60 years old who received the Ad26.COV2.S COVID-19 vaccine or a placebo.

The J gene is TRBJ2-4, the V gene TRBV5-1; 7 nucleotides agree with TRBD2. Germline V lookup: CDR1 SGHRS, CDR2 YFSETQ. Unmatched junction bases numbered 10, after V lost 0 bases and J lost 16 bases. This CDR3 has 13 residues. The CDR3 region is CASSLAGGTAPYF. Written as DNA, the CDR3 is TGCGCCAGCAGCTTGGCCGGGGGGACCGCCCCATACTTC.

As regards this clone: Other DNA sequences of this sample code for an identical CDR3. The chain links TRBV12-3 or TRBV12-4 to TRBJ1-6; D not resolved. V lost 1 base to trimming and J lost 10 bases, with 5 bases between them. The CDR3 spans 12 residues. DNA of the CDR3: TGTGCCAGCAGTTTAGGAGGGTCACCCCTCCACTTT. It specifies CASSLGGSPLHF.

The V and J genes are TRBV4-1 and TRBJ2-3; 8 positions match TRBD1. The CDR3 length is 15 residues. After removal of 4 bases from V and 5 bases from J, the junction contained 8 bases not matched to a gene. Germline V lookup: CDR1 MGHRA, CDR2 YSYEKL. The CDR3 DNA is TGCGCCAGCAGCCTAGACAGGGGTGGGTTAGATACGCAGTATTTT. It translates to CASSLDRGGLDTQYF.

The chain carries TRBV20-1 and TRBJ1-5; TRBD1 might be the D (6 bases). Between the trimmed V and J ends, which lost 3 bases and 2 bases, there was a span of 11 bases. Germline V gene sequence: CDR1 DFQATT, CDR2 SNEGSKA (reference sequence). This CDR3 has 14 residues. The CDR3 DNA is TGCAGTGCTAGTGTGGCAGGGGGCAATCAGCCCCAGCATTTT. Translating it yields CSASVAGGNQPQHF.

V and J are TRBV5-1 and TRBJ1-6; the D is unclear. From germline, CDR1 is SGHRS and CDR2 YFSETQ. Trimming took 4 bases from V and 8 from J, leaving 16 bases between them. The CDR3 covers 15 residues. The CDR3 DNA follows: TGCGCCAGCAGCCGCAATTCAGGCGGGGATTCACCCCTCCACTTT. Its translation: CASSRNSGGDSPLHF.

This rearrangement joins TRBV25-1 to TRBJ2-5; tentatively, D is TRBD1 (6 bases). From germline, CDR1 is MGHDK and CDR2 SYGVNS. This CDR3 comprises 16 residues. Trimming took 0 bases from V and 2 from J, leaving 13 bases between them. CDR3 in amino acids: CASSEYKGDTQETQYF. The CDR3 DNA follows: TGTGCCAGCAGTGAATATAAGGGGGACACTCAAGAGACCCAGTACTTC. Using reference TRBV25-1 and TRBJ2-5 for the parts outside the CDR3, the full variable domain is EADIYQTPRYLVIGTGKKITLECSQTMGHDKMYWYQQDPGMELHLIHYSYGVNSTEKGDLSSESTVSRIRTEHFPLTLESARPSHTSQYLCASSEYKGDTQETQYFGPGTRLLVL.

J is TRBJ1-1 and V is TRBV19, with D maybe TRBD1 (6 bases). V shed 6 bases and J shed 0 bases, with 17 bases lying between them. There are 16 residues in the CDR3. Germline V CDR1 and CDR2: LNHDA, SQIVND (reference sequence). The CDR3 DNA reads as TGTGCCAGTAGCCTCCGGGACACGTACATGAACACTGAAGCTTTCTTT. This gives the protein CASSLRDTYMNTEAFF.

The V and J genes are TRBV7-9 and TRBJ2-3, with D perhaps TRBD1 (6 bases). The CDR3 contains 14 residues. The V gene lost 2 bases and the J gene lost 1 base, with 7 bases spanning the gap. The germline gives CDR1 SEHNR, CDR2 FQNEAQ (reference sequence). CDR3 in amino acids: CASSLSGGTDTQYF. Written as DNA, the CDR3 is TGTGCCAGCAGCTTATCAGGGGGCACAGATACGCAGTATTTT.

The gene calls are TRBV4-3 and TRBJ2-3, with TRBD2 identical over 9 bases. CDR1 is LGHNA and CDR2 is YSLEER in the germline V gene. The V segment lost 1 base and the J segment 1 base; nucleotides outside the gene matches: 0. This CDR3 has 15 residues. The DNA of the CDR3 is TGCGCCAGCAGCCAAGGACTAGCGGGCACAGATACGCAGTATTTT. Its translation: CASSQGLAGTDTQYF.

The chain uses TRBV2 and TRBJ1-4, with 7 bases lining up with TRBD1. This CDR3 has 16 residues. Germline V gene sequence: CDR1 SNHLY, CDR2 FYNNEI. The V segment lost 4 bases and the J segment 2 bases; nucleotides outside the gene matches: 7. The CDR3 region has the DNA TGTGCCAGCAGTGTTGGCAGGGGGTGGACTAATGAAAAACTGTTTTTT. Its translation is CASSVGRGWTNEKLFF.

This clone has just one count. The chain has TRBV24-1 and TRBJ2-7; unclear D gene. This CDR3 is 14 amino acids long. Trimming stripped 1 base from V and 4 bases from J, with 10 bases between. Per germline, CDR1 KGHDR and CDR2 SFDVKD. The CDR3 reads CATSDFAGLYEQYF. For the CDR3, the DNA is TGTGCCACCAGTGATTTCGCCGGGTTGTACGAGCAGTACTTC.

This clone was seen a few times. The V gene is TRBV6-5, the J gene TRBJ2-7; D not resolved. The germline V and J ends were trimmed by 6 bases and 4 bases, with 7 bases remaining between them. Germline CDR1 is MNHEY and CDR2 is SVGAGI. This CDR3 has 11 amino acids. The CDR3 bases are TGTGCCAGCAGAAAGAATTACGAGCAGTACTTC. It translates to CASRKNYEQYF.

This clone was seen once. The chain joins TRBV9 to TRBJ2-6; maybe TRBD2 (5 bases). Deletions cut 3 bases from V and 3 bases from J, with 13 bases between. The V gene's germline CDR1 is SGDLS and CDR2 YYNGEE. This CDR3 is 16 amino acids long. This CDR3 reads CASSGRPGSGANVLTF. In nucleotides, the CDR3 is TGTGCCAGCAGCGGCCGTCCGGGGAGTGGGGCCAACGTCCTGACTTTC.

The J gene is TRBJ2-5, the V gene TRBV7-3; tentatively, D is TRBD1 (6 bases). This CDR3 is built from 14 residues. V lost 2 bases, J lost 3 bases, and 10 bases lay in between. Germline V CDR1 and CDR2: SGHTA, FQGTGA. The CDR3 DNA follows: TGTGCCAGCAGCTTAGTAGGGACAAAAGAGACCCAGTACTTC. This encodes CASSLVGTKETQYF.

The chain couples TRBV27 to TRBJ1-5; 8 positions match TRBD1. Germline V gene data show CDR1 as MNHEY and CDR2 as SMNVEV (reference sequence). The length of the CDR3 is 16 residues. V shed 2 bases, J shed 0 bases, and the junction held 3 bases outside the gene matches. CDR3 coding DNA: TGTGCCAGCAGTTTACAGGGGGCATATAGCAATCAGCCCCAGCATTTT. It is translated as CASSLQGAYSNQPQHF.

The gene calls are TRBV13 and TRBJ1-1; 7 bases line up with TRBD1. This CDR3 comprises 13 residues. V was pared by 2 bases and J by 10 bases, with 7 bases of the junction left unmatched. Germline assignment: CDR1 PRHDT and CDR2 FYEKMQ (reference sequence). The CDR3 spells CASSLYDREGAFF. The DNA of the CDR3 is TGTGCCAGCAGCTTATACGACAGGGAGGGAGCTTTCTTT.

The genes are TRBV7-8 and TRBJ2-7; the D gene is possibly TRBD2 (6 bases). CDR1 SGHVS and CDR2 FQNEAQ come from the germline V gene. The CDR3 has 15 amino acids. The V end lost 5 bases, the J end lost 6 bases, and 20 bases lay between the germline ends. In DNA form, the CDR3 reads TGTGCCAGCAGCGCCCAGCTGGGCGGGGTTGGCGAGCAGTACTTC. It yields the protein CASSAQLGGVGEQYF.

J is TRBJ2-4 and V is TRBV5-4, with 12 bases aligning to TRBD1. CDR3 length: 17 amino acids. Losses at the gene ends were 0 bases for V and 2 bases for J; bases not matched to a gene: 3. Germline values: CDR1 SGHNT, CDR2 YYREEE (reference sequence). CDR3 amino acids: CASSLEGQGASKNIQYF. CDR3 nucleotide sequence: TGTGCCAGCAGCTTGGAGGGACAGGGGGCCTCCAAAAACATTCAGTACTTC.

V is TRBV15 and J is TRBJ2-3; no clear D gene. Germline V gives CDR1 LNHNV, CDR2 YYDKDF (reference sequence). The CDR3 sequence is 13 residues long. V was clipped by 2 bases and J by 2 bases, with 5 bases between them. Here the CDR3 DNA reads TGTGCCACCAGCAGATCCGACACAGATACGCAGTATTTT. Protein sequence: CATSRSDTDTQYF.

The CDR3 region is CASSLGSGGFTDTQYF. As DNA, the CDR3 is TGCGCCAGCAGCCTTGGTAGCGGGGGTTTCACAGATACGCAGTATTTT. V gene TRBV4-1 combines with J gene TRBJ2-3; TRBD2 matches at 9 bases. Germline values: CDR1 MGHRA, CDR2 YSYEKL. This CDR3 has 16 residues. Trimming removed 4 bases from V and 2 bases from J; junction bases left unmatched: 7.

The rearrangement joins TRBV27 to TRBJ1-2; TRBD1 is a possible D gene (6 bases). The CDR3 loop spans 12 amino acids. Trimming left V 3 bases short and J 7 bases short, with 9 bases between. Germline assignment: CDR1 MNHEY and CDR2 SMNVEV (reference sequence). For the CDR3, the DNA is TGTGCCAGCAGTTTTAGGGGGTTTGGCTACACCTTC. Translated: CASSFRGFGYTF.

This CDR3 reads CASSDEWNTEAFF. The CDR3 bases are TGTGCCAGCAGTGACGAGTGGAACACTGAAGCTTTCTTT. This chain links TRBV6-1 with TRBJ1-1; no firm D call. The CDR3 is 13 amino acids. Trimming took off 3 bases at V and 1 base at J, with 6 bases between the two ends. CDR1 and CDR2 (germline): MNHNS, SASEGT.

The V gene is TRBV7-9, the J gene TRBJ1-6; D is perhaps TRBD1 (5 bases). The CDR3 totals 16 residues. The V end lost 1 base, the J end lost 0 bases, and 7 bases lay between the germline ends. CDR1 and CDR2 (germline): SEHNR, FQNEAQ (reference sequence). DNA of the CDR3: TGTGCCAGCAGCTTAGGGGGGGACTCCTATAATTCACCCCTCCACTTT. This sequence encodes CASSLGGDSYNSPLHF.

The genes are TRBV18 and TRBJ1-3; D gene uncertain. Germline V gene data show CDR1 as KGHSH and CDR2 as LQKENI. The CDR3 is 14 residues long. Trimming took off 3 bases at V and 1 base at J, with 7 bases between the two ends. The CDR3: CASSPAGSGNTIYF. DNA of the CDR3: TGTGCCAGCTCACCGGCAGGTTCTGGAAACACCATATATTTT. The full variable domain, completed using reference TRBV18 and TRBJ1-3, is NAGVMQNPRHLVRRRGQEARLRCSPMKGHSHVYWYRQLPEEGLKFMVYLQKENIIDESGMPKERFSAEFPKEGPSILRIQQVVRGDSAAYFCASSPAGSGNTIYFGEGSWLTVV.

The chain has TRBV3-1 (or the pseudogene TRBV3-2) and TRBJ2-3; no reliable D call. Trimming removed 2 bases from V and 0 bases from J, with 6 bases in between. Germline V lookup: CDR1 LGHDT, CDR2 YNNKEL (reference sequence). CDR3 length equals 14 residues. CDR3 in DNA: TGTGCCAGCAGCCAAATGCAGAGCACAGATACGCAGTATTTT. It is translated as CASSQMQSTDTQYF.

This chain joins TRBV27 and TRBJ2-3; the match to TRBD2 covers 9 bases. CDR1 MNHEY and CDR2 SMNVEV come from the germline V gene (reference sequence). The CDR3 is 15 residues long. The V segment lost 4 bases and the J segment 1 base; nucleotides outside the gene matches: 3. CDR3 sequence: CASSSPSGGTDTQYF. CDR3 DNA sequence: TGTGCCAGCAGTTCCCCTAGCGGGGGCACAGATACGCAGTATTTT.

J is TRBJ2-3 and V is TRBV9, with TRBD2 matching 7 bases. CDR3 length: 14 amino acids. V shed 1 base, J shed 1 base, and the junction held 0 bases outside the gene matches. Germline V lookup: CDR1 SGDLS, CDR2 YYNGEE. The CDR3 DNA reads TGTGCCAGCAGCGTAACTAGCGGCACAGATACGCAGTATTTT. Translating it yields CASSVTSGTDTQYF.

The chain carries TRBV18 and TRBJ1-1; 7 nucleotides align to TRBD1. The CDR3 loop spans 24 amino acids. CDR1 is KGHSH and CDR2 is LQKENI in the germline V gene. V lost 2 bases, J lost 0 bases, and 30 bases stayed unmatched. The CDR3 region has the DNA TGTGCCAGCTCACCAACTGGATGGGGGTCTTTACCGGGACAGCCCGTCCCTATGAACACTGAAGCTTTCTTT. It yields the protein CASSPTGWGSLPGQPVPMNTEAFF.

This rearrangement joins TRBV7-8 to TRBJ1-2; possibly TRBD1 for D (5 bases). Trimming shortened V by 5 bases and J by 3 bases, and 13 bases separated the two germline ends. Germline V gene lookup returns CDR1 SGHVS and CDR2 FQNEAQ. The CDR3 contains 14 residues. CDR3 residues: CASSVDGGDYGYTF. CDR3 bases: TGTGCCAGCAGCGTTGACGGGGGGGACTATGGCTACACCTTC.